These 24 T cell receptor beta chains were all obtained from the same sample, sequenced in a study of response to subunit inactivated influenza vaccine. From the RT-PCR reads, TCRdb called clonotypes with MiXCR, one entry per CDR3 protein. The sample has about 610,000 distinct CDR3 sequences; 13% to 15% are singletons. The specimen comprised PBMCs from blood, sampled about 11 days after vaccination. These receptors were collected from a man between 50 and 59 years old who received an inactivated influenza vaccine.

Of note for this clonotype: Germline is not matched at one junction end, which may reflect a read error. The chain couples TRBV4-1 to TRBJ2-1; TRBD1 or TRBD2 may be the D gene (6 bases each). CDR3 length equals 16 residues. The germline V gene encodes CDR1 MGHRA and CDR2 YSYEKL. In DNA, the CDR3 is TGCGCCAGCAGCCAAGAGAAGGGGGGCTCCTACAATCAGCAGTTCTTC. This sequence encodes CASSQEKGGSYNQQFF.

The rearrangement uses TRBV7-9 and TRBJ2-7; D is possibly TRBD1 (8 bases). The CDR3 has 14 amino acids. Between the trimmed V and J ends, which lost 5 bases and 5 bases, there was a span of 16 bases. Germline V lookup: CDR1 SEHNR, CDR2 FQNEAQ (reference sequence). CDR3 residues: CASSTGQGGDEQYF. The CDR3 DNA is TGTGCCAGCAGCACCGGACAGGGAGGGGACGAGCAGTACTTC.

The J gene is TRBJ2-1, the V gene TRBV20-1; TRBD2 is a possible D gene (5 bases). Between the trimmed V and J ends, which lost 0 bases and 0 bases, there was a span of 12 bases. This CDR3 is 16 amino acids long. Germline V gene lookup returns CDR1 DFQATT and CDR2 SNEGSKA (reference sequence). CDR3 amino acids: CSARDVGEGSYNEQFF. The CDR3 nucleotides read TGCAGTGCTAGAGATGTGGGAGAGGGCTCCTACAATGAGCAGTTCTTC.

This chain links TRBV20-1 with TRBJ1-5, with D hard to call. Trimming took 0 bases from V and 4 from J, leaving 13 bases between them. The germline CDR1 and CDR2 sequences are DFQATT and SNEGSKA (reference sequence). The CDR3 is made up of 15 amino acids. CDR3 DNA: TGCAGTGCTAGAGATGAGGTTGAGGGAAATCAGCCCCAGCATTTT. It translates to CSARDEVEGNQPQHF.

At least ten counts were recorded for this clonotype. The chain is built from TRBV6-2 or TRBV6-3 and TRBJ1-4; D remains unclear. The CDR3 has 14 amino acids. Per germline, CDR1 MNHEY and CDR2 SVGEGT. V dropped 10 bases and J dropped 10 bases, with 22 bases sitting between them. CDR3 nucleotides: TGTGCCACCTCCAACGGACCGAGTGAAGGAAAACTGTTTTTT. It is translated as CATSNGPSEGKLFF.

This chain connects TRBV20-1 to TRBJ2-5, with D possibly matching TRBD1 (6 bases). The V end was cut by 2 bases, the J end by 0 bases, with 13 bases between. Germline values: CDR1 DFQATT, CDR2 SNEGSKA (reference sequence). The CDR3 is 15 amino acids. The CDR3 coding sequence is TGCAGTGCTAGACTTCTAGGACAGCACCAAGAGACCCAGTACTTC. It encodes CSARLLGQHQETQYF.

The chain links TRBV6-5 to TRBJ1-1, with TRBD1 matching 9 bases. Looked up from germline, CDR1 is MNHEY and CDR2 is SVGAGI. The junction had 4 bases not matched to a gene; V was cut back by 0 bases and J by 5 bases. CDR3 length: 15 residues. The CDR3 here is CASSYSGTGTTEAFF. DNA of the CDR3: TGTGCCAGCAGTTACTCCGGGACAGGGACTACTGAAGCTTTCTTT.

The CDR3 DNA reads TGCGCCAGCAGCCAATACGGGGAGCTGTTTTTT. Translated: CASSQYGELFF. The chain carries TRBV4-3 and TRBJ2-2; unclear D gene. The CDR3 length is 11 residues. Germline V gene data show CDR1 as LGHNA and CDR2 as YSLEER. With 2 bases removed from V and 7 bases from J, the gap between germline ends came to 2 bases.

The chain carries TRBV6-1 and TRBJ2-6, with no clear D. V gave up 9 bases and J gave up 6 bases, with 15 bases separating them. CDR3 length: 14 amino acids. Germline V gene data show CDR1 as MNHNS and CDR2 as SASEGT. The CDR3 region has the DNA TGTGCCAGTTTGGCAGGATCGTTGGCCAACGTCCTGACTTTC. This translates into CASLAGSLANVLTF.

This clonotype was detected a few times. Here the CDR3 DNA reads TGTGCCAGCAGCCCACTAGCGGGGGGCCATAGTGAGCAGTACTTC. Translated, it gives CASSPLAGGHSEQYF. The rearrangement links TRBV9 to TRBJ2-7; 12 bases are a match to TRBD2. Germline V gene sequence: CDR1 SGDLS, CDR2 YYNGEE. This CDR3 has 15 amino acids. V lost 4 bases to trimming and J lost 7 bases; unmatched junction nucleotides: 9.

V gene TRBV11-2 combines with J gene TRBJ2-3, with TRBD1 as a possible D gene (5 bases). Germline V gene data show CDR1 as SGHAT and CDR2 as FQNNGV. Deletions cut 5 bases from V and 2 bases from J, with 20 bases between. CDR3 length: 17 amino acids. In DNA form, the CDR3 reads TGTGCCAGCAGCCAGCGAGGACAATCGACTTTCACAGATACGCAGTATTTT. This codes for CASSQRGQSTFTDTQYF.

A few counts support this clonotype. The J gene is TRBJ2-3, the V gene TRBV19, with D maybe TRBD2 (6 bases). Germline V gene sequence: CDR1 LNHDA, CDR2 SQIVND (reference sequence). V lost 3 bases and J lost 0, with 10 bases in between. CDR3 length equals 15 residues. This chain's CDR3 is CASSIRGTSTDTQYF. CDR3 nucleotides: TGTGCCAGTAGTATCCGGGGGACTAGCACAGATACGCAGTATTTT.

The V and J genes are TRBV3-1 and TRBJ2-7; 10 bases align to TRBD1. CDR1 is LGHDT, CDR2 YNNKEL, per germline (reference sequence). V shed 3 bases, J shed 12 bases, and the junction held 17 bases outside the gene matches. The CDR3 consists of 16 residues. The CDR3 region is CASSQMGRTGGTWLYF. The DNA for the CDR3 is TGTGCCAGCAGCCAGATGGGGAGGACAGGGGGAACCTGGTTGTACTTC.

This clonotype was seen at least ten times. The chain joins TRBV20-1 to TRBJ2-3; the D gene is possibly TRBD2 (6 bases). The CDR3 consists of 12 residues. Trimming left V 3 bases short and J 6 bases short, with 10 bases between. The V gene's germline CDR1 is DFQATT and CDR2 SNEGSKA (reference sequence). The CDR3 nucleotides are TGCAGTGCTAGCGGGAGTTCTGATACGCAGTATTTT. It translates to CSASGSSDTQYF.

V is TRBV12-3 or TRBV12-4 and J is TRBJ2-1; a possible D gene is TRBD2 (6 bases). The CDR3 is 15 residues long. V was shortened by 7 bases and J by 8 bases, with 21 bases between the two germline ends. In nucleotides, the CDR3 is TGTGCCAGCAATCCTCGGGGGACCCTAAGCGATGAGCAGTTCTTC. Encoded protein: CASNPRGTLSDEQFF.

This clonotype was detected a few times. The chain combines TRBV7-2 with TRBJ2-3; D tentatively fits TRBD1 or TRBD2 (5 bases each). The CDR3 is 16 amino acids. Trimming took 6 bases from V and 2 from J, leaving 18 bases between them. In germline, CDR1 is SGHTA, CDR2 FQGNSA. Written as DNA, the CDR3 is TGTGCCAGCAGTCTTCCACCGGGACGGCTCACAGATACGCAGTATTTT. Protein: CASSLPPGRLTDTQYF. Supplemented by reference TRBV7-2 and TRBJ2-3, the full variable domain reads GAGVSQSPSNKVTEKGKDVELRCDPISGHTALYWYRQSLGQGLEFLIYFQGNSAPDKSGLPSDRFSAERTGGSVSTLTIQRTQQEDSAVYLCASSLPPGRLTDTQYFGPGTRLTVL.

This clonotype turned up a few times. The chain is built from TRBV7-7 and TRBJ2-5; D is perhaps TRBD2 (6 bases). CDR3 length equals 14 residues. Germline V gene lookup returns CDR1 SSHAT and CDR2 FNYEAQ (reference sequence). The V gene lost 5 bases and the J gene lost 5 bases, with 15 bases spanning the gap. CDR3 protein: CASSPYGTVETQYF. CDR3 bases: TGTGCCAGCAGCCCGTACGGGACTGTGGAGACCCAGTACTTC.

This chain connects TRBV10-3 to TRBJ1-1, with a tentative D call TRBD1 (5 bases). Trimming stripped 6 bases from V and 3 bases from J, with 11 bases between. Germline loops: CDR1 ENHRY, CDR2 SYGVKD. The CDR3 runs to 13 residues. The CDR3 spells CAISPGSDTEAFF. CDR3 nucleotide sequence: TGTGCCATCAGCCCAGGGTCTGACACTGAAGCTTTCTTT.

In this sample, this clonotype turned up a few times. The chain employs TRBV7-9 and TRBJ2-1; D is possibly TRBD1 or TRBD2 (5 bases each). Germline CDR1 and CDR2: SEHNR and FQNEAQ (reference sequence). The CDR3 covers 13 residues. Trimming left V 2 bases short and J 8 bases short, with 10 bases between. CDR3 residues: CASSLQGSDEQFF. The DNA of the CDR3 is TGTGCCAGCAGCTTACAGGGTAGCGATGAGCAGTTCTTC.

The chain joins TRBV19 to TRBJ1-5; no clear D. V lost 3 bases and J lost 9, with 15 bases in between. From germline, CDR1 is LNHDA and CDR2 SQIVND (reference sequence). This CDR3 has 14 residues. The CDR3 loop is CASSIYLDAPPQHF. The CDR3 DNA reads as TGTGCCAGTAGTATCTACCTGGATGCCCCGCCCCAGCATTTT. The whole variable domain, filled in from reference TRBV19 and TRBJ1-5, reads DGGITQSPKYLFRKEGQNVTLSCEQNLNHDAMYWYRQDPGQGLRLIYYSQIVNDFQKGDIAEGYSVSREKKESFPLTVTSAQKNPTAFYLCASSIYLDAPPQHFGDGTRLSIL.

This clonotype occurred a few times. The rearrangement joins TRBV29-1 to TRBJ1-5, with unresolved D. The germline V gene encodes CDR1 SQVTM and CDR2 ANQGSEA. V lost 4 bases and J lost 3, with 16 bases in between. The CDR3 loop spans 15 amino acids. CDR3 protein: CSVVFGVNDNQPQHF. The CDR3 coding sequence is TGCAGCGTTGTATTCGGGGTTAATGACAATCAGCCCCAGCATTTT.

This clonotype was counted ten times or more. The rearrangement links TRBV6-2 or TRBV6-3 to TRBJ2-1, with D unresolved. The V and J ends lost 6 bases and 5 bases respectively, with 17 bases between them. The CDR3 spans 15 residues. Germline V gives CDR1 MNHEY, CDR2 SVGEGT. The CDR3 DNA sequence: TGTGCCAGCAGCCATCCCCGAGGACGGCACAATGAGCAGTTCTTC. Translating gives CASSHPRGRHNEQFF.

The chain carries TRBV10-3 and TRBJ1-3; 8 bases are a match to TRBD1. Germline V gene sequence: CDR1 ENHRY, CDR2 SYGVKD. The CDR3 is made up of 14 amino acids. Trimming at V came to 8 bases and at J to 3 bases, leaving 6 bases not matched to a gene. DNA of the CDR3: TGTGCCATCGGACAGGGCTTAGGTGGAAACACCATATATTTT. Translated: CAIGQGLGGNTIYF.

This clonotype was counted only a few times. The chain has TRBV6-2 or TRBV6-3 and TRBJ1-5, with D maybe TRBD1 (6 bases). V shed 4 bases and J shed 4 bases, with 11 bases lying between them. Germline CDR1 is MNHEY and CDR2 is SVGEGT. There are 14 residues in the CDR3. This CDR3 reads CASSSRTANQPQHF. As DNA, the CDR3 is TGTGCCAGCAGTTCCAGGACAGCTAATCAGCCCCAGCATTTT.